This T cell receptor (beta chain) was recovered during a study of T cell responses to AZD1222 COVID-19 vaccine. Overall study: Pooled samples include second doses given at about 4 or 12 weeks.

The CDR3 loop spans 15 amino acids. Germline V CDR1 and CDR2: SNHLY, FYNNEI. Trimming pared 7 bases from V and 1 base from J, leaving 13 bases between. This clone was seen only once. Antigen specificity is unknown. Assay used: immunoSEQ multiplex PCR; TCRdb lists only in-frame clones, some missing. The data show roughly 150,000 clones, with around 90% seen just once and 4.4% held by the top ten. Study-wide results and limits: Donors were mostly white British, more females; clonal diversity possibly underestimated. Spike-specific TCR breadth and depth were elevated following two AZD1222 doses.

V usage is TRBV2 and J usage is TRBJ2-2, with D possibly matching TRBD2 (6 bases). Source: peripheral blood, taken on day 0 of AZD1222 vaccination. The receptor's source is an adult in good health. Written as DNA, the CDR3 is TGTGCCAGCACGGAGGAGGGATTGAACACCGGGGAGCTGTTTTTT. Amino acids: CASTEEGLNTGELFF.